This T cell receptor (beta chain) comes out of a study of T cell changes during pregnancy in multiple sclerosis. Libraries were prepared by immunoSEQ multiplex PCR; TCRdb keeps only in-frame clonotypes and omits some of them. The data contain about 42,000 clones, about 91% of them singletons. CDR1 and CDR2 from the germline V gene are KGHSH and LQKENI. This CDR3 contains 13 residues. The V gene lost 3 bases and the J gene lost 2 bases, with 8 bases spanning the gap. The V call is TRBV18, the J call TRBJ2-7; D is unclear. This sample comprised CD4+ T cells from peripheral blood mononuclear cells, obtained in the second trimester of pregnancy. This clonotype was sampled from a female donor in good health, enrolled as a control in a pregnancy study. CDR3: CASSPPQTYEQYF. The CDR3 DNA is TGTGCCAGCTCACCTCCCCAGACCTACGAGCAGTACTTC. Based on the CDR3 plus reference TRBV18 and TRBJ2-7, the full variable domain is NAGVMQNPRHLVRRRGQEARLRCSPMKGHSHVYWYRQLPEEGLKFMVYLQKENIIDESGMPKERFSAEFPKEGPSILRIQQVVRGDSAAYFCASSPPQTYEQYFGPGTRLTVT.